The entry below gives a single TCR beta chain sequence along with its context. Its antigen target is currently unknown. Base qualities were left out, and no much larger clone turns up one base away. This sample was included in a study of response to subunit inactivated influenza vaccine (dated by TCRdb to 2016 to 2018). A note on the overall study: Deep quantitative profiling of the T cell receptor repertoire was used in the study to follow responses to a trivalent subunit inactivated influenza vaccine.

Receptor libraries were prepared by RT-PCR. Data came from an Illumina HiSeq 2500. Using fastp at Q25 and MiXCR, TCRdb reprocessed the public reads and kept productive beta chains. Every CDR3 protein is listed once, alongside the most common genes and DNA of its rows. The sample records about half a million distinct CDR3 sequences, about 25% of which are singletons. 1.5% to 2% of the sample is taken by the ten largest. CDR1 is given as MDHEN and CDR2 as SYDVKM, both from the germline V gene. Compared with germline, V lacks 7 bases and J lacks 7 bases; bases without a gene match: 8. The CDR3 goes from the cysteine to the phenylalanine over 14 residues. Here the CDR3 DNA is all that survives: 42 bases in frame from base 1. Beyond this particular receptor, the publication reports: According to the authors, only a limited number of new T cells may be recruited by each seasonal influenza vaccination.

Sequenced material: CD4+ T cells sorted from PBMCs, taken about 5 days after vaccination. This chain is built from TRBV28 and TRBJ1-2, with 11 bases matching TRBD1. The origin of this receptor is a middle-aged man who received an inactivated influenza vaccine. Donor details come from another sample of the same person, matched by shared clones. CDR3 region: CASNQDRGLSGYTF. In nucleotide form, the sequence is TGTGCCAGCAACCAGGACAGGGGGCTTAGTGGCTACACCTTC.